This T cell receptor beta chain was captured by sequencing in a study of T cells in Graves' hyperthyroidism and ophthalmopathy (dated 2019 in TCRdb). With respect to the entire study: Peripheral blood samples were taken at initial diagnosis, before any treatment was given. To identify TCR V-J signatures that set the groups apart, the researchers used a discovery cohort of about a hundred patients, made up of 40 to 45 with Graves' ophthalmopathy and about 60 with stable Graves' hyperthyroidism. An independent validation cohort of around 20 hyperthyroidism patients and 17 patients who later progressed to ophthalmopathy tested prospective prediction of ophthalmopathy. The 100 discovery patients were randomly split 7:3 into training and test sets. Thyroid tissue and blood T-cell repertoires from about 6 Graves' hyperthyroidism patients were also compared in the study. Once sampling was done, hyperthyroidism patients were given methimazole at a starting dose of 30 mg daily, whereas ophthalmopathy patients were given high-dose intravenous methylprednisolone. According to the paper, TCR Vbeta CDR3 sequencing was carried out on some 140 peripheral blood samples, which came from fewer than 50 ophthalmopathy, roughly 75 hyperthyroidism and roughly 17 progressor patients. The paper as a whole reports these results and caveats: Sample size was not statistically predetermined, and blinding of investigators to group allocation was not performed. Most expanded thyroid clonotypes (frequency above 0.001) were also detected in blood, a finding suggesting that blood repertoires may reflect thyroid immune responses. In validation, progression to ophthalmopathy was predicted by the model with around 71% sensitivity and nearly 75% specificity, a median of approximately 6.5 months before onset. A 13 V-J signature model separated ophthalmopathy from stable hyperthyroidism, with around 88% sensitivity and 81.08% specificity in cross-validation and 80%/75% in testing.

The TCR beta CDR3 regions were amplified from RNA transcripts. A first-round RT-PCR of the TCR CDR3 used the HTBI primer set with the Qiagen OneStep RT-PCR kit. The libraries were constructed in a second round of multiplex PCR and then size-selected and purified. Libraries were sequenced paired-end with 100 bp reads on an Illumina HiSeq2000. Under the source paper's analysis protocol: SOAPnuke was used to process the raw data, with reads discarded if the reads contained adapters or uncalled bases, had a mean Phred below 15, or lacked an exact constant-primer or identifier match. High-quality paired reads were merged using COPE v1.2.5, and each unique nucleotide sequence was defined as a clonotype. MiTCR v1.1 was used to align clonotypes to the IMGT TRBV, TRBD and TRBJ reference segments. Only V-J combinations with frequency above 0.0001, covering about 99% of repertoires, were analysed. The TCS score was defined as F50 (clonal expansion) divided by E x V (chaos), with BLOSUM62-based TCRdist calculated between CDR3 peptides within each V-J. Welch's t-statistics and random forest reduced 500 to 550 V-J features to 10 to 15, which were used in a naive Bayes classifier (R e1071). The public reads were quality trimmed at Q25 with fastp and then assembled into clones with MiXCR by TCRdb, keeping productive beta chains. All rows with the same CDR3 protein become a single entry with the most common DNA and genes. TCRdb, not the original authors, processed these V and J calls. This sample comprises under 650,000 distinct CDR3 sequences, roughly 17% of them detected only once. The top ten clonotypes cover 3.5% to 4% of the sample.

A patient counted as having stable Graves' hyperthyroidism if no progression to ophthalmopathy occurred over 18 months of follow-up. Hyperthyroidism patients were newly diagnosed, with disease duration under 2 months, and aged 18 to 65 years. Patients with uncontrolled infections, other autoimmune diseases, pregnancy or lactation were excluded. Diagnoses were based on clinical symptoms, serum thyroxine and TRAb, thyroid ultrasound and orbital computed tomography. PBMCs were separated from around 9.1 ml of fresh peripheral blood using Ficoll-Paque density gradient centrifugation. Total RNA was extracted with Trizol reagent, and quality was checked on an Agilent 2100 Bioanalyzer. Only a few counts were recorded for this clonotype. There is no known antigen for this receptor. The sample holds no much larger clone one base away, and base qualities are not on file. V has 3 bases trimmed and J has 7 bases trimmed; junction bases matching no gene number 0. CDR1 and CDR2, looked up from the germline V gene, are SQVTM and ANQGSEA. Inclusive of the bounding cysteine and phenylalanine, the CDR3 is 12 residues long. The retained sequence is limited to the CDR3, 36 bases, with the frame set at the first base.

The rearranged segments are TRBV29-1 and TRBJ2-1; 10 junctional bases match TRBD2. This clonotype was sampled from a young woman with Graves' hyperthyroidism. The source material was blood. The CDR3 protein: CSVEGLANEQFF. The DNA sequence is TGCAGCGTTGAGGGACTAGCGAATGAGCAGTTCTTC.